This T cell receptor (beta chain) comes out of a study of STAT5B mutations in CD4+ large granular lymphocyte leukemia (dated by TCRdb to about 2022). Some background on the complete study: Among the healthy controls, the CDR3 'QG' motif was associated with a particular HLA allele. The purity of purified fractions was confirmed by flow cytometry on FACSCanto II or FACSVerse to exceed 95% among lymphocytes. The study compared the TCRbeta repertoires of patients with CD4+ T-cell large granular lymphocyte leukemia against those of healthy blood donors. What the work shows at the level of the full study, not this receptor alone: Each patient's main leukemic clonotypes were private, but approximately 23% of these clonotypes showed up at low frequency in the non-leukemic repertoires of other patients. TRBV06-family usage was enriched among the top patient clones (8/27) compared with healthy controls (2/35). The data were not HLA-matched, and the higher clonality in CD4+ T-LGLL than in CD8+ T-LGLL could be due to the relatively small sample size. Greater clonality appeared to be present in CD4-sorted patient repertoires than in healthy CD4+ repertoires, and the difference was retained after the putative leukemic clones were removed.

The immunoSEQ assay at survey resolution was used to sequence TCRbeta rearrangements from genomic DNA. Regarding the original processing steps: In the TCR sequencing data, the lowest productive clonotype frequency that could be detected was 2.59 x 10-5. Only productive TCRbeta rearrangements, meaning sequences that were complete and in-frame, were kept for the analyses. Sample clonality was computed as Simpson clonality in the immunoSEQ Analyzer version 3.0. Clones were binned by frequency as very rare, small, medium, large (1-20%) or hyperexpanded (>20%). Generation probabilities were estimated with OLGA 1.2.3, V-gene circos plots were made with VDJtools, specificities were searched in VDJdb, and CDR3 motifs were identified with GLIPH. TCRdb holds this immuneACCESS table with in-frame rearrangements only. Some clones are missing; in checked studies, unresolved V genes explain under half, and the rest has no known cause. That table furnishes V, J and clone size, whereas the DNA furnished D and trimming. This sample gives over 25,000 clones in total; about 70% of them show up just once. 0.25% to 0.35% of the sample lies in the top ten.

On this clone itself: Its binding antigen is unknown. No base quality information exists; no much larger clone differs at one position.

The CDR3, cysteine through phenylalanine, is 12 amino acids long. The sequence is cut down to CDR3 DNA, 36 bases in frame from base 1. The germline V gene provides CDR1 MNHEY and CDR2 SVGAGI. Between the V and J ends, shortened by 8 bases and 2 bases respectively, the junction contains 7 bases. Buffy coats from roughly 37 blood donors, supplied by the Finnish Red Cross blood service, were used as healthy controls. All TCR-sequenced material derived from peripheral blood: patient blood samples and healthy donor buffy coats. Ficoll-Hypaque gradient centrifugation was used to isolate peripheral blood mononuclear cells. CD4+ cells were purified magnetically from the buffy coats of healthy controls. The Gentra Puregene Cell and Tissue kit was used for genomic DNA extraction, and quantification was performed on a Qubit 2.0 fluorometer.

The sample was CD4+ T cells from blood buffy coats. The chain joins TRBV6-5 to TRBJ1-3, with a tentative D gene TRBD1 over 5 matching bases. The TCR originated in a human donor in good health. The CDR3 region has the sequence CASAGTGNTIYF. The nucleotides read TGTGCCAGCGCAGGGACTGGAAACACCATATATTTT.